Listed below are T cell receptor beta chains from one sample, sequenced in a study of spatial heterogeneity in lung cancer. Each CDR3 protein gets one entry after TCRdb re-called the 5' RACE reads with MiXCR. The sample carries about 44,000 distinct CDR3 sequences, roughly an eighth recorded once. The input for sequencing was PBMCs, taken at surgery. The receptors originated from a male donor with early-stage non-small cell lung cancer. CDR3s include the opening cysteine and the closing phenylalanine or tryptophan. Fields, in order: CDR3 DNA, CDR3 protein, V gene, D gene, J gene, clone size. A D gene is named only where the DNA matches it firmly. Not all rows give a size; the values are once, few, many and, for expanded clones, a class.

TGCAGTGCTCTAGGACTAGCGGGGCCAGCCTACGAGCAGTACTTC,CSALGLAGPAYEQYF,TRBV20-1,TRBD2,TRBJ2-7,.
TGTGCCAGCAGTTATAACAGGGGGGATGAGCAGTTCTTC,CASSYNRGDEQFF,TRBV6-1,TRBD1,TRBJ2-1,.
TGCAGTGCTCTAAGAGGGGCCAAAAACATTCAGTACTTC,CSALRGAKNIQYF,TRBV20-1,.,TRBJ2-4,.
TGTGCCAGTACGACCGGGACTACCTTCAATGAGCAGTTCTTC,CASTTGTTFNEQFF,TRBV6-6,TRBD2,TRBJ2-1,.
TGCAGTGCTAGAGAACCTGGTGCCGGGGAGCTGTTTTTT,CSAREPGAGELFF,TRBV20-1,.,TRBJ2-2,few
TGTGCCAGCAGTTTAAGACGGGATAGTACTGAAGCTTTCTTT,CASSLRRDSTEAFF,TRBV27,.,TRBJ1-1,.
TGTGCCAGCAGCCAAGGTGAAAACACCATATATTTT,CASSQGENTIYF,TRBV3-1,.,TRBJ1-3,.
TGTGCCAGCACCTATATAGCGGGAGTCGGTACAGATACGCAGTATTTT,CASTYIAGVGTDTQYF,TRBV9,TRBD2,TRBJ2-3,few
TGCGCCAGCAGCACCGGACAGGGCGCAGATACGCAGTATTTT,CASSTGQGADTQYF,TRBV5-1,TRBD1,TRBJ2-3,few
TGCAGTGCTCTGGGGAGCGGGGGTAGCACAGATACGCAGTATTTT,CSALGSGGSTDTQYF,TRBV20-1,TRBD2,TRBJ2-3,.
TGTGCCAGCAGCCGGGACAGGGGAAGTTTTGAGGGCTACACCTTC,CASSRDRGSFEGYTF,TRBV11-2,TRBD1,TRBJ1-2,.
TGCGCCAGCAGCTTAGGAGAAAATCAAGAGACCCAGTACTTC,CASSLGENQETQYF,TRBV5-1,.,TRBJ2-5,.
TGTGCCAGCCTGGACAGCTCCTACGAGCAGTACTTC,CASLDSSYEQYF,TRBV6-5,.,TRBJ2-7,few
TGTGCCAGCAGCTTAGCGGCAACCTCTGGGGCCAACGTCCTGACTTTC,CASSLAATSGANVLTF,TRBV5-5,.,TRBJ2-6,few
TGTGCCTGGAGTGCCCTAGCGGGCCGACCTTCCTACGAGCAGTACTTC,CAWSALAGRPSYEQYF,TRBV30,TRBD2,TRBJ2-7,few
TGCGCCAGCAGCAGGGGACAAGAAGGTAGCACTGAAGCTTTCTTT,CASSRGQEGSTEAFF,TRBV5-1,.,TRBJ1-1,few
TGTGCCAGCAGATCCGGGCCCTCAATATCTGGTGAAGCTTTCTTT,CASRSGPSISGEAFF,TRBV7-2,.,TRBJ1-1,.
TGCGCCAGCAGCCAAGAAGGCGGGAGGGCCACAGATACGCAGTATTTT,CASSQEGGRATDTQYF,TRBV4-3,TRBD2,TRBJ2-3,.
TGCGCCAGCAGCCATGGGACAGCCTACGAGCAGTACTTC,CASSHGTAYEQYF,TRBV4-3,TRBD1,TRBJ2-7,few
TGTGCCATCAGTCAGTTCGTGCAGAACACCGGGGAGCTGTTTTTT,CAISQFVQNTGELFF,TRBV10-3,.,TRBJ2-2,few
TGCGCCAGCAGCTTGATCCCGGAACCTGGCAACACCATATATTTT,CASSLIPEPGNTIYF,TRBV5-1,.,TRBJ1-3,few
TGTGCCAGCAGTTTATCCGGGGGGCAGGGGCAGCCCCAGCATTTT,CASSLSGGQGQPQHF,TRBV27,.,TRBJ1-5,.
TGCGCCAGCACCCGAGACGGATCAGGGAGCGGAGAGACCCAGTACTTC,CASTRDGSGSGETQYF,TRBV5-1,.,TRBJ2-5,.
TGCGCCAGCAGCCCCGACAGAGCCCATCAGCCCCAGCATTTT,CASSPDRAHQPQHF,TRBV10-1,.,TRBJ1-5,.
TGCGCCAGCAGCTTGGCGGCTAGCGGGGATACCTACAATGAGCAGTTCTTC,CASSLAASGDTYNEQFF,TRBV5-1,TRBD2,TRBJ2-1,.
TGTGCCAGCAGCCCTACAGGGGGTGGACTCTACGAGCAGTACTTC,CASSPTGGGLYEQYF,TRBV7-9,TRBD1,TRBJ2-7,many
TGTGCCAGCAGTGATCTTCTTTTTGTTGGGACAGAGGATAAACTGTTTTTT,CASSDLLFVGTEDKLFF,TRBV6-1,TRBD1,TRBJ1-4,.
TGTGCCAGCAGCTTGGGAGGGGTTGGCGAGCAGTTCTTC,CASSLGGVGEQFF,TRBV7-9,TRBD2,TRBJ2-1,.
TGTGCCAGCAGCTTAGCAATGGGTCAGGACGAAAAACTGTTTTTT,CASSLAMGQDEKLFF,TRBV7-9,.,TRBJ1-4,few
TGTGCCAGCAGCACGGCGGGGTATGTGGAGCCCCAGCATTTT,CASSTAGYVEPQHF,TRBV9,.,TRBJ1-5,.
TGTGCCAGCAGCCCGCGTATTACAGATACGCAGTATTTT,CASSPRITDTQYF,TRBV7-9,.,TRBJ2-3,.
TGTGCCAGCAGCCCCCTAGGACTAGCGGCAGGGACAGATACGCAGTATTTT,CASSPLGLAAGTDTQYF,TRBV11-2,TRBD2,TRBJ2-3,.
TGTGCCAGCAGCCAAGATGTCGGGAAAGCTAACTATGGCTACACCTTC,CASSQDVGKANYGYTF,TRBV4-2,.,TRBJ1-2,few
TGTGCCAGCAGCAGACTGAACTCAGGGGCAGGCGGGGAGCTGTTTTTT,CASSRLNSGAGGELFF,TRBV11-2,.,TRBJ2-2,.
TGTGCCAGCAGTTTAGGGCCGGTCGGTGAGCAGTTCTTC,CASSLGPVGEQFF,TRBV12-3/TRBV12-4,.,TRBJ2-1,few
TGTGCCAGCAGCCAAGATGAAGTAAACTATGGCTACACCTTC,CASSQDEVNYGYTF,TRBV3-1,.,TRBJ1-2,few
TGTGCCAGCAGCTTGGGGAGCGGGAGGGCCGCCGAGCAGTACTTC,CASSLGSGRAAEQYF,TRBV11-2,TRBD2,TRBJ2-7,many
TGTGCCAGCAGTTTTGTCGGCGGTTCCTACGAGCAGTACTTC,CASSFVGGSYEQYF,TRBV12-3/TRBV12-4,.,TRBJ2-7,.
TGTGCCAGCAGCCAAAAATCCCTCTTAGCAGGATACAATGAGCAGTTCTTC,CASSQKSLLAGYNEQFF,TRBV3-1,.,TRBJ2-1,many
TGTGCCATCAGTGAGGTCACCTCCCGGGGCCATCCCGGGGAGCTGTTTTTT,CAISEVTSRGHPGELFF,TRBV10-3,.,TRBJ2-2,few
TGTGCCAGCAGCCGGGACAGGGAGAACTACACCTTC,CASSRDRENYTF,TRBV5-4,TRBD1,TRBJ1-2,.
TGCGCCAGCAGCCTCGGACAGGGGGCTGCTGAGCAGTTCTTC,CASSLGQGAAEQFF,TRBV5-1,TRBD1,TRBJ2-1,few
TGCGCCAGCAGCTTGGGAAGGGTTGTGACTCCCTACGAGCAGTACTTC,CASSLGRVVTPYEQYF,TRBV5-1,.,TRBJ2-7,.
TGTGCCAGCAGTGGGCTGACTAGCGGGAGGTCCTACGAGCAGTACTTC,CASSGLTSGRSYEQYF,TRBV6-2/TRBV6-3,TRBD2,TRBJ2-7,many
TGCGCCAGCTTACAGGAATACACCGGGGAGCTGTTTTTT,CASLQEYTGELFF,TRBV5-1,.,TRBJ2-2,many
TGCGCCAGCAGCTTGGATGGGACTAGCGGCGGGGATGAGCAGTTCTTC,CASSLDGTSGGDEQFF,TRBV5-1,TRBD2,TRBJ2-1,.
TGTGCCAGCTCGGGACAGGGGGCGGAGGAAAAACTGTTTTTT,CASSGQGAEEKLFF,TRBV18,TRBD1,TRBJ1-4,many
TGCGTCTCGCAAGGCTACGAGCAGTACTTC,CVSQGYEQYF,TRBV23-1,.,TRBJ2-7,.
TGTGCCACCAGCAGAGGAACTGCCGGGACAGGGTACCAAGAGACCCAGTACTTC,CATSRGTAGTGYQETQYF,TRBV15,TRBD1,TRBJ2-5,few
TGTGCCAGCAGTTTCCCCGGGTTTTCGAACACCGGGGAGCTGTTTTTT,CASSFPGFSNTGELFF,TRBV28,.,TRBJ2-2,few
TGCGCCAGCATTCCTAGCGGGGGGAACTACAATGAGCAGTTCTTC,CASIPSGGNYNEQFF,TRBV23-1,TRBD2,TRBJ2-1,few
TGTGCCAGCAGTCCCCGGCTAGCGGGACGGGAGACCCAGTACTTC,CASSPRLAGRETQYF,TRBV12-3/TRBV12-4,TRBD2,TRBJ2-5,many